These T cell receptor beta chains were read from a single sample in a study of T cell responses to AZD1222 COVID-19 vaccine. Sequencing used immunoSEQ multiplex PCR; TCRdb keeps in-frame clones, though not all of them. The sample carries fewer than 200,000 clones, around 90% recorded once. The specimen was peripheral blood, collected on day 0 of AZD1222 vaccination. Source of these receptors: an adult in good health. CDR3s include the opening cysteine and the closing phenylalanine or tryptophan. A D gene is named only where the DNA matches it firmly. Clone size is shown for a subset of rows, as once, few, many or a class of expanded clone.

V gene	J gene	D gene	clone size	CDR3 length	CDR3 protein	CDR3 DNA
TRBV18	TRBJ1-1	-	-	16	CASSPPPALMNTEAFF	TGTGCCAGCTCACCACCCCCAGCCTTAATGAACACTGAAGCTTTCTTT
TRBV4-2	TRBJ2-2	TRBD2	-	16	CASSPGTRANTGELFF	TGTGCCAGCAGCCCCGGGACTAGAGCGAACACCGGGGAGCTGTTTTTT
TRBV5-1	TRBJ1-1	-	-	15	CTSSLDGVRSTEAFF	TGCACCAGCAGCTTGGACGGAGTAAGGAGCACTGAAGCTTTCTTT
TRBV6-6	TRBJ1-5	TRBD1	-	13	CASSSAGGQPQHF	TGTGCCAGCAGTTCGGCAGGGGGCCAGCCCCAGCATTTT
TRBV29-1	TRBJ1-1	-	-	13	CSVTGMLNTEAFF	TGCAGCGTTACAGGGATGTTGAACACTGAAGCTTTCTTT
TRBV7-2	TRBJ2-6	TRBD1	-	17	CASLSGTGYYGANVLTF	TGTGCCAGCCTGTCCGGGACAGGGTACTATGGGGCCAACGTCCTGACTTTC
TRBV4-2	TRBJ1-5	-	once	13	CASSQDRKQPQHF	TGTGCCAGCAGCCAAGATCGAAAACAGCCCCAGCATTTT
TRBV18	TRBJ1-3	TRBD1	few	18	CASSPRDRGYSSGNTIYF	TGTGCCAGCTCACCGAGGGACAGGGGGTATTCATCTGGAAACACCATATATTTT
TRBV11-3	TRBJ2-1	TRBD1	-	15	CASSRTGTGGNEQFF	TGTGCCAGCAGCCGAACCGGGACAGGGGGTAATGAGCAGTTCTTC
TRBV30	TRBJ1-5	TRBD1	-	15	CAWSRQGLGNQPQHF	TGTGCCTGGAGTCGACAGGGTCTCGGCAATCAGCCCCAGCATTTT
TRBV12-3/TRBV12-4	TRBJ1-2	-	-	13	CASSLGGFYGYTF	TGTGCCAGCAGTTTAGGCGGTTTCTATGGCTACACCTTC
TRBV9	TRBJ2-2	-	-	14	CASSVSTNTGELFF	TGTGCCAGCAGCGTAAGCACGAACACCGGGGAGCTGTTTTTT
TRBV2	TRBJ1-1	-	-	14	CASTSFSWNTEAFF	TGTGCCAGCACTTCTTTTTCCTGGAACACTGAAGCTTTCTTT
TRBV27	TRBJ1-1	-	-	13	CASGPGLNTEAFF	TGTGCCAGTGGTCCAGGGCTGAACACTGAAGCTTTCTTT
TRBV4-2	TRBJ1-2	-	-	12	CASTSLGYGYTF	TGTGCCAGCACCTCTTTGGGCTATGGCTACACCTTC
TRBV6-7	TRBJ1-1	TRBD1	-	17	CASRSGTGGELNTEAFF	TGTGCCAGCAGATCTGGGACAGGGGGCGAATTGAACACTGAAGCTTTCTTT
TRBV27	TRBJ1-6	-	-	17	CASSFQGWTESGSPLHF	TGTGCCAGCAGTTTCCAGGGCTGGACCGAATCAGGTTCACCCCTCCACTTT
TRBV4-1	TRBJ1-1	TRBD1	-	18	CASSQDSGGLAKGIGAFF	TGCGCCAGCAGCCAAGATTCAGGGGGCCTGGCAAAAGGCATCGGAGCTTTCTTT
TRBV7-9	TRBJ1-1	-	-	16	CASSPPLRSVVTEAFF	TGTGCCAGCAGCCCTCCATTGCGATCCGTGGTCACTGAAGCTTTCTTT
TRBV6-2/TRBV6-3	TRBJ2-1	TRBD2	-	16	CASSYWASSGEGEQFF	TGTGCCAGCAGTTATTGGGCTAGCAGCGGGGAAGGTGAGCAGTTCTTC
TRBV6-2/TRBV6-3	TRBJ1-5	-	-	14	CASSSHGFNQPQHF	TGTGCCAGCAGTTCACACGGGTTCAATCAGCCCCAGCATTTT
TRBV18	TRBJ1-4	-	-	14	CASSPASAHEKLFF	TGTGCCAGCTCACCAGCTTCCGCCCACGAAAAACTGTTTTTT
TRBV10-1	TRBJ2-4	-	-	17	CASSESVGGIAKNIQYF	TGCGCCAGCAGTGAGTCTGTTGGCGGAATAGCCAAAAACATTCAGTACTTC
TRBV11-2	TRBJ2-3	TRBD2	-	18	CASSLVASGGLSTDTQYF	TGTGCCAGCAGCTTAGTGGCTAGCGGGGGCCTTAGCACAGATACGCAGTATTTT
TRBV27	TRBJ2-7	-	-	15	CASSSDWGAAYEQYF	TGTGCCAGCAGTTCGGATTGGGGCGCGGCCTACGAGCAGTACTTC
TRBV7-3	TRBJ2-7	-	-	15	CASSFYEASNYEQYF	TGTGCCAGCAGCTTTTACGAGGCTTCAAACTACGAGCAGTACTTC
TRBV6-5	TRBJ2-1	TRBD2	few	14	CASGTSGSYNEQFF	TGTGCCAGTGGGACTAGCGGGAGCTACAATGAGCAGTTCTTC
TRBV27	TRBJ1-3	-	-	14	CASKQGFLGNTIYF	TGTGCCAGCAAACAAGGGTTTCTTGGAAACACCATATATTTT
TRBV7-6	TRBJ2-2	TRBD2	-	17	CASSGRLAGGFTGELFF	TGTGCCAGCAGCGGCCGACTAGCGGGGGGGTTCACCGGGGAGCTGTTTTTT
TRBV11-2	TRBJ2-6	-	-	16	CASSPERVSGANVLTF	TGTGCCAGCAGCCCCGAGCGGGTCTCTGGGGCCAACGTCCTGACTTTC
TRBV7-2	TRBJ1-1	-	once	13	CASSITRARIPLF	TGTGCCAGCAGTATAACGAGGGCGAGGATCCCCCTCTTT
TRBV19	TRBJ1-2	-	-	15	CASSWTSIDSRGYTF	TGTGCCAGTAGTTGGACCTCAATAGACAGCCGTGGCTACACCTTC
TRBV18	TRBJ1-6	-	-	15	CASSPGSSYNSPLHF	TGTGCCAGCTCACCAGGGAGCTCCTATAATTCACCCCTCCACTTT
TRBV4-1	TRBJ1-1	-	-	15	CASSQVDSADTEAFF	TGCGCCAGCAGCCAGGTAGACAGTGCGGACACTGAAGCTTTCTTT
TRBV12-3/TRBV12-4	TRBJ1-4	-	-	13	CASSVRRNEKLFF	TGTGCCAGCAGTGTTCGGAGGAATGAAAAACTGTTTTTT
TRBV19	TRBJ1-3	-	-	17	CASSNRARVYSGNTIYF	TGTGCCAGTAGTAACCGAGCTCGCGTCTACTCTGGAAACACCATATATTTT
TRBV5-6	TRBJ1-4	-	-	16	CASNTLRGATNEKLFF	TGTGCCAGCAACACCCTCCGGGGGGCGACTAATGAAAAACTGTTTTTT
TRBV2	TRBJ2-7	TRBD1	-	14	CASSEQGAHYEQYF	TGTGCCAGCAGTGAGCAGGGGGCACACTACGAGCAGTACTTC
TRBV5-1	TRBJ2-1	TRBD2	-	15	CASSFELAGGNEQFF	TGCGCCAGCAGCTTCGAACTAGCGGGAGGCAATGAGCAGTTCTTC
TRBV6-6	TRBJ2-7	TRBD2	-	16	CASGGTSTSISYEQYF	TGTGCCAGCGGAGGGACTAGCACAAGTATATCCTACGAGCAGTACTTC
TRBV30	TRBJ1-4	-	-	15	CAWRNSGATNEKLFF	TGTGCCTGGAGAAACTCAGGGGCAACTAATGAAAAACTGTTTTTT